This entry features one T cell receptor beta chain sequence. CDR1 MGHRA and CDR2 YSYEKL come from the germline V gene. The CDR3 runs 15 residues. The V end was cut by 10 bases, the J end by 5 bases, with 23 bases between. This sample stems from a study of T cell responses to AZD1222 COVID-19 vaccine. Measured with immunoSEQ multiplex PCR; TCRdb has only the in-frame clones, and not every one. The repertoire includes around 75,000 clones, 88% of them detected once, and more than 8.5% sits in the top ten. V is TRBV4-1 and J is TRBJ1-2; TRBD1 is a possible D gene (5 bases). The origin of this receptor is an adult who received the MenACWY meningococcal vaccine as a control. The material sequenced was peripheral blood, taken 28 days after the second dose of the MenACWY control vaccine. In DNA form, the CDR3 reads TGCGCCACCCACACCGTGGGACGCAAGACATATGGCTACACCTTC. As protein: CATHTVGRKTYGYTF.